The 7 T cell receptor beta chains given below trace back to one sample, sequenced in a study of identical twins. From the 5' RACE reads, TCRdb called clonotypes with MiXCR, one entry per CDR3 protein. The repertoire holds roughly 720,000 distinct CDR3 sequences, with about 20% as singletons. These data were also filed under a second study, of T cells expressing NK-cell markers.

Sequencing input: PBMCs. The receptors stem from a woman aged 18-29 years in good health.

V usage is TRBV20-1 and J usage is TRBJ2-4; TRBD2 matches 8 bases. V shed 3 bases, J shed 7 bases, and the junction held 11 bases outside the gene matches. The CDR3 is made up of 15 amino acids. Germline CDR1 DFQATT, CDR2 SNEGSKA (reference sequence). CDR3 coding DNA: TGCAGTGCTAGCCCCGGCGGGAGGAGAGATAACATTCAGTACTTC. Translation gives CSASPGGRRDNIQYF.

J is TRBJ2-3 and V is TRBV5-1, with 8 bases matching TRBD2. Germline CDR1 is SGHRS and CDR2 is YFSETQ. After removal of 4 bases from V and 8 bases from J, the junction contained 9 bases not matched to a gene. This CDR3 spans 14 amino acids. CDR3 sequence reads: CASSKGTSQGTQYF. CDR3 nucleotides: TGCGCCAGCAGCAAAGGGACTAGTCAAGGTACGCAGTATTTT.

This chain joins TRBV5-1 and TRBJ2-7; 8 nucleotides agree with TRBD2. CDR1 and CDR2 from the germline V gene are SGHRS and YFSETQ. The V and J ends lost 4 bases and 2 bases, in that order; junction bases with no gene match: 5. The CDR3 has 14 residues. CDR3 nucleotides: TGCGCCAGCAGCCCGGGCGGGAGGCCCTACGAGCAGTACTTC. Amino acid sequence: CASSPGGRPYEQYF.

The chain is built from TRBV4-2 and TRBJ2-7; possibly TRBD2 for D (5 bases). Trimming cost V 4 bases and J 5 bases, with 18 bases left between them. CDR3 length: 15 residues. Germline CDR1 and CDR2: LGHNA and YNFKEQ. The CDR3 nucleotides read TGTGCCAGCAGCCCCCGGGGAAAGGGAGCCCACGAGCAGTACTTC. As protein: CASSPRGKGAHEQYF.

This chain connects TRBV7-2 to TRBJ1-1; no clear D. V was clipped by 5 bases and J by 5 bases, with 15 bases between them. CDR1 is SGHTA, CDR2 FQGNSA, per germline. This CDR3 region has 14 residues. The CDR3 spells CASSATLRQTEAFF. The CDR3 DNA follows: TGTGCCAGCAGCGCAACCCTAAGACAAACTGAAGCTTTCTTT.

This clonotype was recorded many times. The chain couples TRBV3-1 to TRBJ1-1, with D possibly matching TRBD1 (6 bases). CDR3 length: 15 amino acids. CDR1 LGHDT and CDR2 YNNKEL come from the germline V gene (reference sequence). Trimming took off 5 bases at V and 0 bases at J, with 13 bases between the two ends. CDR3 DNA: TGTGCCAGCAGCGAAATAAACAGGGTGAACACTGAAGCTTTCTTT. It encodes CASSEINRVNTEAFF.

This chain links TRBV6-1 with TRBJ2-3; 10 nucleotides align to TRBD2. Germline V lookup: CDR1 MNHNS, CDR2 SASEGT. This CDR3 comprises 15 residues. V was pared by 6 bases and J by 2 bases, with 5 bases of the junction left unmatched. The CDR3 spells CASRKRGGNTDTQYF. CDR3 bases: TGTGCCAGCAGGAAGCGGGGGGGGAACACAGATACGCAGTATTTT.